These T cell receptor beta chains were read from a single sample in a study of beta chain features in type 1 diabetes. The data were produced by immunoSEQ multiplex PCR, yet TCRdb's version contains in-frame clones alone and is incomplete. The sample yields a few hundred thousand clones, 8.5% to 10% seen once. The sample was central memory CD4+ T cells from blood. These receptors all stem from a man aged 25-45 years with type 1 diabetes. The CDR3 runs from the conserved cysteine through the conserved F or W. D genes are given only for firm matches. Size tells how often a clone was seen (once, few, many) or the class of an expanded clone, and some rows leave it out.

CDR3 protein: CASSFDSGSYNEQFF
CDR3 DNA: TGTGCCAGCAGCTTCGATAGCGGGAGCTACAATGAGCAGTTCTTC
V gene: TRBV7-9
D gene: TRBD2
J gene: TRBJ2-1
clone size: .

CDR3 protein: CASSSPPLYEQYF
CDR3 DNA: TGCGCCAGCAGCTCACCGCCCCTCTACGAGCAGTACTTC
V gene: TRBV5-1
D gene: .
J gene: TRBJ2-7
clone size: many

CDR3 protein: CASSSRTNVNYGYTF
CDR3 DNA: TGTGCCAGCAGCTCCCGGACAAACGTAAACTATGGCTACACCTTC
V gene: TRBV4-2
D gene: .
J gene: TRBJ1-2
clone size: few

CDR3 protein: CASSQGGTGLWSEQFF
CDR3 DNA: TGTGCCAGCAGCCAAGGGGGGACAGGGTTATGGAGTGAGCAGTTCTTC
V gene: TRBV14
D gene: TRBD1
J gene: TRBJ2-1
clone size: few

CDR3 protein: CASSLQGNEQFF
CDR3 DNA: TGTGCCAGCAGTTTACAGGGGAATGAGCAGTTCTTC
V gene: TRBV7-6
D gene: TRBD1
J gene: TRBJ2-1
clone size: few

CDR3 protein: CASSLGAVQETQYF
CDR3 DNA: TGCGCCAGCAGCTTGGGAGCGGTTCAAGAGACCCAGTACTTC
V gene: TRBV5-1
D gene: .
J gene: TRBJ2-5
clone size: .

CDR3 protein: CASSEMDRLGEQYF
CDR3 DNA: TGTGCCAGCAGTGAGATGGACAGATTGGGCGAGCAGTACTTC
V gene: TRBV6-1
D gene: .
J gene: TRBJ2-7
clone size: .

CDR3 protein: CASRPGGVREQYF
CDR3 DNA: TGCGCCAGCCGTCCCGGAGGGGTCCGCGAGCAGTACTTC
V gene: TRBV23-1
D gene: .
J gene: TRBJ2-7
clone size: .

CDR3 protein: CASSLGAGLDTQYF
CDR3 DNA: TGTGCCAGCAGCTTAGGTGCAGGGTTGGATACGCAGTATTTT
V gene: TRBV7-9
D gene: .
J gene: TRBJ2-3
clone size: few

CDR3 protein: CASSPISHIGRPTGELFF
CDR3 DNA: TGTGCCAGCTCACCGATCAGTCATATCGGGAGACCCACCGGGGAGCTGTTTTTT
V gene: TRBV18
D gene: .
J gene: TRBJ2-2
clone size: few

CDR3 protein: CASSYSGSHPFF
CDR3 DNA: TGTGCCAGCAGCTACAGCGGGTCTCACCCGTTCTTC
V gene: TRBV11-3
D gene: .
J gene: TRBJ2-1
clone size: few

CDR3 protein: CASRQPGQGETQYF
CDR3 DNA: TGCGCCAGCAGGCAACCGGGACAGGGAGAGACCCAGTACTTC
V gene: TRBV5-1
D gene: TRBD1
J gene: TRBJ2-5
clone size: .

CDR3 protein: CASSYSPIPSSYEQYF
CDR3 DNA: TGTGCCAGCAGTTACTCCCCCATTCCCAGCTCCTACGAGCAGTACTTC
V gene: TRBV6-5
D gene: .
J gene: TRBJ2-7
clone size: .

CDR3 protein: CASSSLADRSYEQYF
CDR3 DNA: TGCGCCAGCAGCTCACTAGCGGACCGCTCCTACGAGCAGTACTTC
V gene: TRBV4-1
D gene: TRBD2
J gene: TRBJ2-7
clone size: few

CDR3 protein: CASSPYVLNYGYTF
CDR3 DNA: TGTGCCAGCAGCCCCTATGTACTTAACTATGGCTACACCTTC
V gene: TRBV7-2
D gene: .
J gene: TRBJ1-2
clone size: .

CDR3 protein: CASSFSGGDETQYF
CDR3 DNA: TGCGCCAGCAGCTTTTCGGGGGGCGACGAGACCCAGTACTTC
V gene: TRBV5-1
D gene: .
J gene: TRBJ2-5
clone size: few

CDR3 protein: CASSPRRLAKNIQYF
CDR3 DNA: TGTGCCAGCAGTCCCAGGAGGCTGGCCAAAAACATTCAGTACTTC
V gene: TRBV6-6
D gene: .
J gene: TRBJ2-4
clone size: few

CDR3 protein: CASSEARNTEAFF
CDR3 DNA: TGTGCCAGCAGTGAAGCTCGGAACACTGAAGCTTTCTTT
V gene: TRBV2
D gene: .
J gene: TRBJ1-1
clone size: few

CDR3 protein: CASSRSPGRQADTQYF
CDR3 DNA: TGTGCCAGCAGCCGAAGCCCGGGCCGCCAGGCAGATACGCAGTATTTT
V gene: TRBV4-2
D gene: .
J gene: TRBJ2-3
clone size: many

CDR3 protein: CASSSRGAPNTGELFF
CDR3 DNA: TGTGCCAGCAGTTCTCGCGGAGCCCCAAACACCGGGGAGCTGTTTTTT
V gene: TRBV28
D gene: .
J gene: TRBJ2-2
clone size: many

CDR3 protein: CASSPKGQELTYGYTF
CDR3 DNA: TGTGCCAGCAGCCCAAAGGGACAGGAATTAACATATGGCTACACCTTC
V gene: TRBV2
D gene: TRBD1
J gene: TRBJ1-2
clone size: .

CDR3 protein: CASSPGSGRVYEQYF
CDR3 DNA: TGTGCCAGCTCCCCCGGGAGCGGGAGGGTCTACGAGCAGTACTTC
V gene: TRBV18
D gene: TRBD2
J gene: TRBJ2-7
clone size: few

CDR3 protein: CSVGEGGQSPLHF
CDR3 DNA: TGCAGCGTCGGGGAGGGTGGTCAGTCACCCCTCCACTTT
V gene: TRBV29-1
D gene: .
J gene: TRBJ1-6
clone size: few

CDR3 protein: CASSLAGEDGGYTF
CDR3 DNA: TGTGCCAGCAGCTTGGCAGGGGAGGATGGTGGCTACACCTTC
V gene: TRBV7-9
D gene: .
J gene: TRBJ1-2
clone size: few

CDR3 protein: CASSQGRAGNTEAFF
CDR3 DNA: TGCGCCAGCAGCCAAGGAAGGGCGGGGAACACTGAAGCTTTCTTT
V gene: TRBV4-3
D gene: .
J gene: TRBJ1-1
clone size: few

CDR3 protein: CSASEGARAFF
CDR3 DNA: TGCAGTGCTAGTGAGGGGGCGCGAGCTTTCTTT
V gene: TRBV20-1
D gene: TRBD1
J gene: TRBJ1-1
clone size: .

CDR3 protein: CSVGSAEQYF
CDR3 DNA: TGCAGCGTTGGGAGTGCTGAGCAGTACTTC
V gene: TRBV29-1
D gene: .
J gene: TRBJ2-7
clone size: few

CDR3 protein: CASSLDFRADTQYF
CDR3 DNA: TGTGCCAGCAGCTTAGACTTTAGGGCAGATACGCAGTATTTT
V gene: TRBV7-3
D gene: .
J gene: TRBJ2-3
clone size: few

CDR3 protein: CASSVRDSYTEAFF
CDR3 DNA: TGTGCCAGCAGCGTCCGGGACAGCTACACTGAAGCTTTCTTT
V gene: TRBV9
D gene: TRBD1
J gene: TRBJ1-1
clone size: .

CDR3 protein: CASSLSGGFYNEQFF
CDR3 DNA: TGTGCCAGCAGTTTATCTGGCGGGTTCTACAATGAGCAGTTCTTC
V gene: TRBV28
D gene: .
J gene: TRBJ2-1
clone size: .

CDR3 protein: CASSSPGQGETQYF
CDR3 DNA: TGTGCCAGCAGCTCCCCCGGGCAGGGGGAGACCCAGTACTTC
V gene: TRBV5-6
D gene: .
J gene: TRBJ2-5
clone size: .

CDR3 protein: CASTRPGGADTQYF
CDR3 DNA: TGTGCCAGCACCCGCCCGGGAGGCGCAGATACGCAGTATTTT
V gene: TRBV28
D gene: TRBD2
J gene: TRBJ2-3
clone size: few

CDR3 protein: CASSRGQGESPLHF
CDR3 DNA: TGTGCCAGCAGCAGGGGACAGGGGGAATCACCCCTCCACTTT
V gene: TRBV7-6
D gene: TRBD1
J gene: TRBJ1-6
clone size: .

CDR3 protein: CASSPSAAYNEQFF
CDR3 DNA: TGTGCCAGCAGCCCTAGCGCCGCCTACAATGAGCAGTTCTTC
V gene: TRBV7-9
D gene: .
J gene: TRBJ2-1
clone size: .

CDR3 protein: CASSRQNMNTEAFF
CDR3 DNA: TGTGCCAGCAGCCGACAGAACATGAACACTGAAGCTTTCTTT
V gene: TRBV5-8
D gene: .
J gene: TRBJ1-1
clone size: .

CDR3 protein: CASSPTGSTDTQYF
CDR3 DNA: TGTGCCAGCAGCCCTACGGGGAGCACAGATACGCAGTATTTT
V gene: TRBV7-3
D gene: .
J gene: TRBJ2-3
clone size: few

CDR3 protein: CASSRDRGGQFF
CDR3 DNA: TGTGCCAGCAGCAGAGACAGGGGTGGGCAGTTCTTC
V gene: TRBV28
D gene: TRBD1
J gene: TRBJ2-1
clone size: many

CDR3 protein: CASSLGQGTFYGYTF
CDR3 DNA: TGTGCCAGCAGCCTGGGACAGGGGACGTTCTATGGCTACACCTTC
V gene: TRBV5-4
D gene: TRBD1
J gene: TRBJ1-2
clone size: few

CDR3 protein: CASSKGIGTGGYNEQFF
CDR3 DNA: TGTGCCAGCAGCAAGGGGATCGGGACAGGGGGATACAATGAGCAGTTCTTC
V gene: TRBV14
D gene: TRBD1
J gene: TRBJ2-1
clone size: .

CDR3 protein: CASSLAGRTGAHEQYF
CDR3 DNA: TGTGCCAGCAGCTTAGCGGGGAGGACCGGGGCCCACGAGCAGTACTTC
V gene: TRBV7-2
D gene: .
J gene: TRBJ2-7
clone size: few

CDR3 protein: CASSLQETQYF
CDR3 DNA: TGTGCCAGCAGTCTACAAGAGACCCAGTACTTC
V gene: TRBV6-5
D gene: .
J gene: TRBJ2-5
clone size: .

CDR3 protein: CASSYSGRGYTF
CDR3 DNA: TGTGCCAGCAGTTACTCTGGGAGGGGCTACACCTTC
V gene: TRBV6-6
D gene: .
J gene: TRBJ1-2
clone size: .

CDR3 protein: CASRREGGVRGYTF
CDR3 DNA: TGTGCCAGCCGTAGGGAGGGGGGAGTGCGAGGCTACACCTTC
V gene: TRBV6-5
D gene: .
J gene: TRBJ1-2
clone size: .

CDR3 protein: CASSPTGEETQYF
CDR3 DNA: TGTGCCAGCAGCCCGACAGGGGAAGAGACCCAGTACTTC
V gene: TRBV7-2
D gene: TRBD1
J gene: TRBJ2-5
clone size: .

CDR3 protein: CASSSGRDAEQYF
CDR3 DNA: TGTGCCAGCAGTTCAGGCAGGGACGCGGAGCAGTACTTC
V gene: TRBV5-6
D gene: .
J gene: TRBJ2-7
clone size: few

CDR3 protein: CATSRRPGGDTEAFF
CDR3 DNA: TGTGCCACCAGCAGACGTCCCGGGGGGGACACTGAAGCTTTCTTT
V gene: TRBV15
D gene: .
J gene: TRBJ1-1
clone size: .

CDR3 protein: CASSLGGANGNTIYF
CDR3 DNA: TGTGCCAGCAGCCTCGGGGGCGCTAATGGAAACACCATATATTTT
V gene: TRBV7-3
D gene: .
J gene: TRBJ1-3
clone size: few

CDR3 protein: CAISEGTGIPGEQFF
CDR3 DNA: TGTGCCATCAGTGAGGGGACCGGGATCCCGGGAGAGCAGTTCTTC
V gene: TRBV10-3
D gene: .
J gene: TRBJ2-1
clone size: few

CDR3 protein: CASRTNNYGYTF
CDR3 DNA: TGTGCCAGCAGGACAAATAACTATGGCTACACCTTC
V gene: TRBV28
D gene: .
J gene: TRBJ1-2
clone size: few

CDR3 protein: CASSLRGPSSGANVLTF
CDR3 DNA: TGCGCCAGCAGCCTCAGGGGCCCTAGCTCTGGGGCCAACGTCCTGACTTTC
V gene: TRBV4-1
D gene: .
J gene: TRBJ2-6
clone size: few

CDR3 protein: CASSQTSAGGSSYNEQFF
CDR3 DNA: TGTGCCAGCAGCCAAACTAGCGCGGGGGGAAGCTCCTACAATGAGCAGTTCTTC
V gene: TRBV5-4
D gene: TRBD2
J gene: TRBJ2-1
clone size: few

CDR3 protein: CASGDIGGGSLYEQYF
CDR3 DNA: TGTGCCAGCGGGGACATCGGGGGCGGGAGTCTCTACGAGCAGTACTTC
V gene: TRBV28
D gene: .
J gene: TRBJ2-7
clone size: .

CDR3 protein: CASCERRQPQHF
CDR3 DNA: TGTGCCAGTTGCGAACGGCGTCAGCCCCAGCATTTT
V gene: TRBV19
D gene: .
J gene: TRBJ1-5
clone size: .

CDR3 protein: CASTGLASGTQFF
CDR3 DNA: TGTGCCAGCACCGGTCTGGCTAGCGGGACCCAGTTCTTC
V gene: TRBV2
D gene: TRBD2
J gene: TRBJ2-1
clone size: .

CDR3 protein: CATSRDWDVSGANVLTF
CDR3 DNA: TGTGCCACCAGCAGGGACTGGGACGTCTCTGGGGCCAACGTCCTGACTTTC
V gene: TRBV15
D gene: .
J gene: TRBJ2-6
clone size: .

CDR3 protein: CASSQIRDSQPQHF
CDR3 DNA: TGTGCCAGCAGCCAAATTCGTGACTCTCAGCCCCAGCATTTT
V gene: TRBV28
D gene: .
J gene: TRBJ1-5
clone size: once

CDR3 protein: CASSLSTGNTGELFF
CDR3 DNA: TGCGCCAGCAGCTTGTCGACAGGGAACACCGGGGAGCTGTTTTTT
V gene: TRBV5-1
D gene: .
J gene: TRBJ2-2
clone size: few